This TCR beta chain was observed in a study of glioma-infiltrating T cells after dendritic cell vaccination. Study background: Patients had newly diagnosed or recurrent glioblastoma and received dendritic cell vaccines. Patients received autologous tumor lysate-pulsed dendritic cell vaccination between the early 2000s and the early 2010s.

Time point denoted: after dendritic cell vaccination, including at tumor progression/relapse. PBMC were collected before vaccination, two weeks after the third vaccination, and at progression. Up to about 2 ug genomic DNA was used for TCRB CDR3 amplification. Assay used: immunoSEQ multiplex PCR; TCRdb lists only in-frame clones, some missing. Counted here are 100,000 to 120,000 clones, around 90% occurring once; the ten biggest clones make up 2.7%. The V end lost 0 bases, the J end lost 5 bases, and 12 bases lay between the germline ends. Germline lookup yields CDR1 SGHRS and CDR2 YFSETQ. The CDR3 has 14 amino acids.

Sequenced material: blood, taken after dendritic cell vaccination. This chain joins TRBV5-1 and TRBJ2-7; perhaps TRBD2 as D (5 bases). The source is a human donor with glioblastoma. CDR3 in amino acids: CASSLAGLWDEQYF. The CDR3 DNA sequence: TGCGCCAGCAGCTTGGCAGGACTTTGGGACGAGCAGTACTTC.